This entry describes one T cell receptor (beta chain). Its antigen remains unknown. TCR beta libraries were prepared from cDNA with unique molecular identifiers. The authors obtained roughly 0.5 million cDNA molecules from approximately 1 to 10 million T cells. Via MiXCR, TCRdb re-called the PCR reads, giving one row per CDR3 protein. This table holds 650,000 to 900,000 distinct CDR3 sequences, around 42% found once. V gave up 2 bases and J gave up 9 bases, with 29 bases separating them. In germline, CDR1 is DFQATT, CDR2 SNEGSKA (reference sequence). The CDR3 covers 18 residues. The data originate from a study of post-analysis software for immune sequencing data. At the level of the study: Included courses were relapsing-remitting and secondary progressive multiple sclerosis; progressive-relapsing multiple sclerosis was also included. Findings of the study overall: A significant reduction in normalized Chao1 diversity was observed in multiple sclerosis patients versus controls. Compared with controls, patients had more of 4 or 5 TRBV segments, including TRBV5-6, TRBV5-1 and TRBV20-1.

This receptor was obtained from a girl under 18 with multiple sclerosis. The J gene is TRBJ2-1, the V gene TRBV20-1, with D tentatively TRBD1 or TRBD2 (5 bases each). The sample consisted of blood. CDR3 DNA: TGCAGTGCTAGAACCTGGGACCCAACGGAGTTAGAGGGGATTGAGCAGTTCTTC. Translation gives CSARTWDPTELEGIEQFF.